The sequence of this T cell receptor beta chain was determined in a study of T cells expressing NK-cell markers. There are 15 residues in the CDR3. CDR1 SGHVS and CDR2 FNYEAQ come from the germline V gene. Generation of TCR beta cDNA was performed by 5'RACE template switching incorporating UMIs. TCRdb reprocessed the 5' RACE reads, keeping one entry per CDR3 protein, no DNA. Its table records about 430,000 distinct CDR3 sequences. Points on this clonotype: No antigen is known for it.

Study-wide results and limits: In a handful of donors, these clonotypes also led the CD3+CD56-NKG2C+ fraction.

The sequence was obtained from a woman aged 45 to 65 in good health. Material: blood T cells: a sorted CD56 or NKG2C T cell subset, CD4+ or CD8+ T cells, or bulk PBMC T cells (not recorded which). The chain combines TRBV7-6 with TRBJ2-1; TCRdb returns TRBD2, unconfirmable since there is no DNA. CDR3 region: CASRRGGPRVDEQFF.